This T cell receptor (beta chain) originates from a study of blood T cell repertoires in COVID-19. TCRdb's copy holds only in-frame clones and misses some; the assay was immunoSEQ multiplex PCR. This sample has roughly 340,000 clones, with 85% to 90% found just once. The CDR3 totals 15 residues. CDR1 is LGHDT and CDR2 is YNNKEL in the germline V gene (reference sequence). V dropped 1 base and J dropped 7 bases, with 11 bases sitting between them. One Seattle source followed patients from active infection through their disease course. This TCR was recovered from a woman in her sixties or seventies with COVID-19, enrolled during active disease. This sequence joins TRBV3-1 (or the pseudogene TRBV3-2) and TRBJ1-6; D is ambiguous. Specimen: peripheral blood. CDR3 in DNA: TGTGCCAGCAGCCAAGCCGAAAGGAGGAATTCACCCCTCCACTTT. It translates to CASSQAERRNSPLHF.